This is a list of T cell receptor beta chains from one sample in a study of T cells in Graves' hyperthyroidism and ophthalmopathy. TCRdb analysed the multiplex PCR reads with MiXCR anew, one entry per CDR3 protein. The sample shows about 560,000 distinct CDR3 sequences, 15% to 17% of them seen only once. The specimen sequenced was blood. These receptors came from a woman aged 30 to 39 with Graves' hyperthyroidism. Each CDR3 is given with its conserved first and last residue. D genes are given only for firm matches. Expanded clones are given a class, and other clones once, few, many or no size at all.

J	size	V	D	CDR3	DNA
TRBJ2-3	-	TRBV19	TRBD2	CASSMQRTSFLADTQYF	TGTGCCAGTAGTATGCAACGGACTAGCTTTTTGGCAGATACGCAGTATTTT
TRBJ2-7	-	TRBV6-9	TRBD1	CASSYRQGGGVGQYF	TGTGCCAGCAGTTATCGACAGGGGGGGGGGGTTGGGCAGTACTTC
TRBJ2-2	-	TRBV12-3/TRBV12-4	-	CASTLSKLYNTRNTGELFF	TGTGCCAGCACCTTAAGCAAACTATACAATACACGGAACACCGGGGAGCTGTTTTTT
TRBJ2-3	-	TRBV29-1	-	CSVVLTLGTDTQYF	TGCAGCGTTGTGCTGACCCTAGGGACAGATACGCAGTATTTT
TRBJ2-7	-	TRBV29-1	-	CSTLGPTYEQYF	TGCAGCACCTTGGGCCCGACCTACGAGCAGTACTTC
TRBJ2-1	many	TRBV7-2	-	CASSSQRGEQFF	TGTGCCAGCAGCTCACAGAGGGGGGAGCAGTTCTTC
TRBJ2-7	many	TRBV6-2/TRBV6-3	-	CASSWGKTYEQYF	TGTGCCAGCAGTTGGGGCAAGACCTACGAGCAGTACTTC
TRBJ1-1	many	TRBV29-1	-	CSVVPRSNTEAFF	TGCAGCGTTGTCCCTAGGTCCAACACTGAAGCTTTCTTT
TRBJ1-4	many	TRBV20-1	TRBD1	CSAGQGTSNEKLFF	TGCAGTGCCGGACAGGGAACTTCTAATGAAAAACTGTTTTTT
TRBJ1-2	few	TRBV20-1	-	CSASPSVYGYTF	TGCAGTGCTTCCCCGTCAGTCTATGGCTACACCTTC
TRBJ1-2	few	TRBV5-1	TRBD1	CASGDRGGNGYTF	TGCGCCAGCGGCGACAGGGGTGGAAATGGCTACACCTTC
TRBJ2-3	many	TRBV28	-	CASSVGGGASPISTDTQYF	TGTGCCAGCAGCGTAGGAGGGGGCGCGTCCCCAATCAGCACAGATACGCAGTATTTT
TRBJ2-3	many	TRBV20-1	TRBD2	CSARAGGGTDTQYF	TGCAGTGCTAGAGCGGGAGGGGGCACAGATACGCAGTATTTT
TRBJ2-1	many	TRBV30	TRBD1	CAWRSGTGNPEQFF	TGTGCCTGGCGCAGCGGGACAGGGAACCCTGAGCAGTTCTTC
TRBJ1-5	many	TRBV20-1	TRBD1	CSANRGGGQPQHF	TGCAGTGCTAACAGGGGAGGTGGCCAGCCCCAGCATTTT
TRBJ2-4	-	TRBV4-2	TRBD2	CASSQLLAGAAKNIQYF	TGTGCCAGCAGCCAATTACTAGCGGGCGCTGCCAAAAACATTCAGTACTTC
TRBJ2-3	many	TRBV28	-	CASSYRGSGTDTQYF	TGTGCCAGCAGTTATCGTGGGAGCGGCACAGATACGCAGTATTTT
TRBJ2-7	-	TRBV7-6	TRBD1	CASTLGTGEFSGAEQYF	TGTGCCAGCACCCTCGGGACAGGGGAGTTTTCTGGGGCCGAGCAGTACTTC
TRBJ2-3	many	TRBV28	TRBD2	CASSPQTSGRDTQYF	TGTGCCAGCAGCCCTCAAACTAGCGGGAGAGATACGCAGTATTTT
TRBJ2-7	many	TRBV3-1	TRBD2	CASSLRTSGFYEQYF	TGTGCCAGCAGCCTCCGGACTAGCGGGTTCTACGAGCAGTACTTC
TRBJ1-5	-	TRBV19	-	CATHAPRLGNNQPQHF	TGTGCCACCCACGCCCCAAGGTTGGGCAACAATCAGCCCCAGCATTTT
TRBJ1-1	few	TRBV20-1	-	CSASGLPAGAEAFF	TGCAGTGCGAGCGGGCTCCCGGCTGGGGCTGAAGCTTTCTTT
TRBJ2-4	many	TRBV30	-	CAWSVSQNIQYF	TGTGCCTGGAGTGTATCTCAAAACATTCAGTACTTC
TRBJ2-3	-	TRBV19	-	CASSNLGTPSTDTQYF	TGTGCCAGTAGCAATCTCGGGACACCGAGCACAGATACGCAGTATTTT
TRBJ2-1	-	TRBV28	TRBD2	CASTDNVEAGGSYNEQFF	TGTGCCAGCACCGATAATGTTGAGGCGGGAGGGAGCTACAATGAGCAGTTCTTC
TRBJ2-2	-	TRBV6-1	-	CASSEYHGELFF	TGTGCCAGCAGTGAATACCACGGGGAGCTGTTTTTT
TRBJ2-1	-	TRBV9	TRBD2	CASSVDGGSVNEQFF	TGTGCCAGCAGCGTAGATGGCGGGAGTGTCAATGAGCAGTTCTTC
TRBJ2-3	-	TRBV4-2	TRBD1	CASSQDRGTTDTQYF	TGTGCCAGCAGCCAAGACAGGGGGACAACAGATACGCAGTATTTT
TRBJ2-1	-	TRBV19	TRBD2	CASSIPGRGHNEQFF	TGTGCCAGTAGTATTCCCGGGAGGGGACACAATGAGCAGTTCTTC
TRBJ2-4	many	TRBV6-2/TRBV6-3	TRBD2	CASSSVAGGKNIQYF	TGTGCCAGCAGTTCCGTAGCGGGAGGCAAAAACATTCAGTACTTC
TRBJ2-3	many	TRBV11-2	TRBD1	CASSQLQGVTDTQYF	TGTGCCAGCAGCCAACTACAGGGGGTAACAGATACGCAGTATTTT
TRBJ2-7	many	TRBV7-2	-	CASSLDEGWSYEQYF	TGTGCCAGCAGCTTAGACGAGGGGTGGTCCTACGAGCAGTACTTC
TRBJ1-2	-	TRBV7-2	-	CASSRPQGSNYGYTF	TGTGCCAGCAGTCGGCCCCAGGGAAGTAACTATGGCTACACCTTC
TRBJ2-4	-	TRBV11-2	-	CASSLGPGRNIQYF	TGTGCCAGCAGCTTAGGGCCGGGACGGAACATTCAGTACTTC
TRBJ2-1	-	TRBV7-9	TRBD1	CASSHWTGADNEQFF	TGTGCCAGCAGCCACTGGACAGGGGCAGACAATGAGCAGTTCTTC
TRBJ2-7	many	TRBV6-1	-	CASSSPAGTAYEQYF	TGTGCCAGCAGTTCTCCGGCCGGGACTGCCTACGAGCAGTACTTC
TRBJ2-3	-	TRBV20-1	-	CSARDPLARSTDTQYF	TGCAGTGCTAGAGATCCCCTAGCGAGGAGCACAGATACGCAGTATTTT
TRBJ2-7	many	TRBV13	-	CASSLAQTSSYEQYF	TGTGCCAGCAGCTTGGCCCAGACTAGCTCCTACGAGCAGTACTTC
TRBJ2-5	-	TRBV6-5	TRBD2	CASSYHPSREGRQETQYF	TGTGCCAGCAGTTACCACCCTTCGCGGGAGGGCCGACAAGAGACCCAGTACTTC
TRBJ2-7	many	TRBV11-2	TRBD1	CASHLQGAYEQYF	TGTGCCAGCCACCTACAGGGGGCCTACGAGCAGTACTTC
TRBJ2-3	-	TRBV10-3	-	CAMTDQLDTDTQYF	TGTGCCATGACAGACCAACTCGACACAGATACGCAGTATTTT
TRBJ2-3	-	TRBV19	TRBD1	CASSTLRQGSTDTQYF	TGTGCCAGTAGTACCCTACGACAGGGCAGCACAGATACGCAGTATTTT